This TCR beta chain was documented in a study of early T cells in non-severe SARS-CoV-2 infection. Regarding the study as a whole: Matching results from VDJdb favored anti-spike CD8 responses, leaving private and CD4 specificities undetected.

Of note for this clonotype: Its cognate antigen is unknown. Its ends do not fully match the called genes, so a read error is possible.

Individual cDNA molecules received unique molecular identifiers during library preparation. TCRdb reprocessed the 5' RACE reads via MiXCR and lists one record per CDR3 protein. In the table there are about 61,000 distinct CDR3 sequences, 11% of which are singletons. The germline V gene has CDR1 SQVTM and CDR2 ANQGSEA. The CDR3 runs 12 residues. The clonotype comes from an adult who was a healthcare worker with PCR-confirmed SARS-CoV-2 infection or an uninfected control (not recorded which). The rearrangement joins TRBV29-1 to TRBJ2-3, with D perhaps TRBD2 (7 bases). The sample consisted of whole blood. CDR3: CSGRGDTDRQYF. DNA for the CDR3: TGCAGCGGTCGGGGGGACACAGATAGGCAGTATTTT.